The 25 T cell receptor beta chains below all came from one sample that was sequenced in a study of blood T cells in healthy people across ages. A second PCR of roughly 7 to 11 cycles used a sample-barcoded 5' primer and a J-beta primer mix. In TCRdb, the 5' RACE reads were re-called with MiXCR into one record per CDR3 protein. The top ten hold approximately 14% of the sample, which has 600,000 or so distinct CDR3 sequences, approximately 30% seen once. Sequencing input: blood. The receptors were sampled from a woman of 80 years or more in good health.

This clonotype was detected only a few times. The rearrangement uses TRBV7-2 and TRBJ2-3; 11 positions agree with TRBD2. The CDR3 length is 18 residues. J gave up 1 base and V 1 base, and 7 bases lay outside the gene matches. CDR1 is SGHTA, CDR2 FQGNSA, per germline. The CDR3 nucleotides are TGTGCCAGCAGCTTAGGGCTAGCGGGGGGAAGGGGCACAGATACGCAGTATTTT. Translation gives CASSLGLAGGRGTDTQYF.

As for this clonotype: A much bigger clone sits one base away, suggesting this may be a read error. The chain couples TRBV10-3 to TRBJ1-6; the D gene is possibly TRBD1 (6 bases). Germline CDR1 ENHRY, CDR2 SYGVKD. This CDR3 spans 17 amino acids. The CDR3 DNA reads TGTGCCATCAGTGCGACAGGAGGCCCGTATTATAATTCACCCCCCCACTTT. This sequence encodes CAISATGGPYYNSPPHF.

This clonotype was recorded at least ten times. The CDR3 region has the DNA TGTGCCAGCAGTTTTCAAGCGGGGGCGGATACGCAGTATTTT. It is translated as CASSFQAGADTQYF. V usage is TRBV12-3 or TRBV12-4 and J usage is TRBJ2-3, with 8 bases fitting TRBD2. The CDR3 contains 14 residues. V was pared by 3 bases and J by 6 bases, with 5 bases of the junction left unmatched.

This chain uses TRBV10-3 with TRBJ2-7, with TRBD1 matching over 9 bases. The CDR3 consists of 14 residues. In germline, CDR1 is ENHRY, CDR2 SYGVKD. Unmatched junction bases numbered 4, after V lost 4 bases and J lost 3 bases. The CDR3 reads CAISGGTGIYEQYF. In DNA form, the CDR3 reads TGTGCCATCAGTGGGGGGACAGGGATCTACGAGCAGTACTTC.

Concerning this clonotype itself: Likely a read error: the CDR3 ends without its conserved phenylalanine or tryptophan. The rearrangement uses TRBV6-1 and TRBJ1-5; D call uncertain. Trimming took 2 bases from V and 6 from J, leaving 8 bases between them. There are 13 residues in the CDR3. CDR1 and CDR2 (germline): MNHNS, SASEGT. DNA for the CDR3: TGTGCCAGCAGTGAATCCCCTGTTCAGCCCCAGCATTGT. It translates to CASSESPVQPQHC.

Ten or more counts support this clonotype. V usage is TRBV6-5 and J usage is TRBJ1-1; D is possibly TRBD1 (5 bases). V lost 7 bases and J 3 bases, leaving 18 bases between the germline ends. There are 15 residues in the CDR3. Germline V gives CDR1 MNHEY, CDR2 SVGAGI. CDR3 protein: CASTLRGDLDTEAFF. Written as DNA, the CDR3 is TGTGCCAGCACTTTACGGGGGGATCTAGACACTGAAGCTTTCTTT.

There are many counts of this clonotype. The rearrangement uses TRBV11-1 and TRBJ2-3, with D perhaps TRBD1 or TRBD2 (5 bases each). From germline, CDR1 is SGHAT and CDR2 FQDESV (reference sequence). The CDR3 is 16 residues long. V lost 4 bases to trimming and J lost 2 bases, with 16 bases between them. The CDR3 spells CASSSRDPGPTDTQYF. Written as DNA, the CDR3 is TGTGCCAGCAGCTCCCGGGACCCGGGACCCACAGATACGCAGTATTTT. The entire variable domain, with the rest obtained from reference TRBV11-1 and TRBJ2-3, is as follows: EAEVAQSPRYKITEKSQAVAFWCDPISGHATLYWYRQILGQGPELLVQFQDESVVDDSQLPKDRFSAERLKGVDSTLKIQPAELGDSAMYLCASSSRDPGPTDTQYFGPGTRLTVL.

This clonotype has a count of ten or more. The chain uses TRBV10-3 and TRBJ1-2; a weak D match, TRBD1 (5 bases). There are 16 residues in the CDR3. CDR1 is ENHRY, CDR2 SYGVKD, per germline. The V gene lost 0 bases and the J gene lost 5 bases, with 16 bases spanning the gap. The CDR3 DNA follows: TGTGCCATCAGTGAGTCGGGAACAGGTAGACGGTATGGCTACACCTTC. Amino acids: CAISESGTGRRYGYTF.

The genes are TRBV3-1 and TRBJ2-7, with D unresolved. Germline V gene sequence: CDR1 LGHDT, CDR2 YNNKEL (reference sequence). Trimming left V 3 bases short and J 6 bases short, with 9 bases between. The CDR3 runs to 12 residues. CDR3 bases: TGTGCCAGCAGCCATAACCGACGCGAGCAGTACTTC. It codes for CASSHNRREQYF.

This clonotype was observed a handful of times. The V call is TRBV5-5, the J call TRBJ1-4, with TRBD1 matching over 9 bases. The CDR3 contains 17 residues. CDR1 is SGHKS, CDR2 YYEKEE, per germline (reference sequence). Trimming removed 3 bases from V and 7 bases from J; junction bases left unmatched: 13. The CDR3 sequence is CASSWGQGQGKGEKLFF. The CDR3 DNA reads TGTGCCAGCAGCTGGGGCCAAGGACAGGGGAAGGGTGAAAAACTGTTTTTT.

Turning to this clonotype: This sequence may be a read error, since a much larger clone differs from it by one base. V and J are TRBV25-1 and TRBJ2-3, with D perhaps matching TRBD2 (6 bases). CDR3 length: 17 amino acids. Per germline, CDR1 MGHDK and CDR2 SYGVNS. Here the CDR3 reads CASSDWDSPTSIDTQYF. CDR3 sequence (DNA): TGTGCCAGCAGTGACTGGGACTCCCCGACGAGCATAGATACGCAGTATTTT. The whole variable domain, remainder taken from reference TRBV25-1 and TRBJ2-3, is EADIYQTPRYLVIGTGKKITLECSQTMGHDKMYWYQQDPGMELHLIHYSYGVNSTEKGDLSSESTVSRIRTEHFPLTLESARPSHTSQYLCASSDWDSPTSIDTQYFGPGTRLTVL.

For this clonotype: A much more abundant neighbour one base away suggests this may be a read error. This rearrangement joins TRBV25-1 to TRBJ2-6; TRBD1 is a possible D gene (5 bases). Germline lookup yields CDR1 MGHDK and CDR2 SYGVNS. The length of the CDR3 is 16 residues. CDR3 DNA sequence: TGTGCCAGCAGTGAATATCCGTTCTCTGGGGCCAACGTCCCGACTTTC. Protein sequence: CASSEYPFSGANVPTF.

This clonotype showed up many times. J is TRBJ1-2 and V is TRBV20-1; no firm D call. The CDR3 length is 11 residues. The germline V gene encodes CDR1 DFQATT and CDR2 SNEGSKA (reference sequence). V was shortened by 5 bases and J by 7 bases, with 11 bases between the two germline ends. In nucleotides, the CDR3 is TGCAGTGCTCAACAGATGGGTGGCTACACCTTC. Translation: CSAQQMGGYTF.

This clonotype was counted at least ten times. The V gene is TRBV30, the J gene TRBJ2-1; the D is unclear. Gene TRBJ2-7 matches the end of the DNA better, so the J call may be wrong. The CDR3 consists of 11 residues. The V gene's germline CDR1 is GTSNPN and CDR2 SVGIG (reference sequence). The CDR3 sequence is CACQFYNEQYF. Here the CDR3 DNA reads TGTGCCTGTCAATTCTACAATGAGCAGTACTTC.

The chain joins TRBV20-1 to TRBJ2-7; D could derive from TRBD1 or TRBD2 (6 bases each). Germline V gives CDR1 DFQATT, CDR2 SNEGSKA (reference sequence). Trimming shortened V by 3 bases and J by 7 bases, and 19 bases separated the two germline ends. The CDR3 has 14 residues. CDR3 protein: CSASGPLGGNEQYF. The DNA for the CDR3 is TGCAGTGCTAGTGGCCCGCTGGGGGGCAATGAGCAGTACTTC.

This sequence joins TRBV2 and TRBJ1-5; 9 bases align to TRBD1. Germline V gives CDR1 SNHLY, CDR2 FYNNEI. With V trimmed by 3 bases and J by 2 bases, 2 bases remained unmatched. CDR3 length: 15 amino acids. CDR3 sequence reads: CASSETGGGNQPQHF. The DNA for the CDR3 is TGTGCCAGCAGTGAGACAGGGGGAGGCAATCAGCCCCAGCATTTT. Full variable domain (missing parts from reference TRBV2 and TRBJ1-5): EPEVTQTPSHQVTQMGQEVILRCVPISNHLYFYWYRQILGQKVEFLVSFYNNEISEKSEIFDDQFSVERPDGSNFTLKIRSTKLEDSAMYFCASSETGGGNQPQHFGDGTRLSIL.

Note on this clonotype: A read error may explain this, as a much larger clone is one base away. V is TRBV19 and J is TRBJ2-7, with TRBD2 matching over 8 bases. The CDR3 has 15 residues. CDR1 is LNHDA, CDR2 SQIVND, per germline (reference sequence). In DNA, the CDR3 is TGTGTCAGTAGTATCGCGGGGGGCGCGGACTACGAGCAGTACTTC. As protein: CVSSIAGGADYEQYF.

This clonotype showed up many times. J is TRBJ1-2 and V is TRBV5-8; possible D gene TRBD1, 6 bases. The V gene lost 0 bases and the J gene lost 0 bases, with 21 bases spanning the gap. The CDR3 has 19 residues. Germline V lookup: CDR1 SGHTS, CDR2 YDEGEE. The CDR3 bases are TGTGCCAGCAGCTTGGGGTGGAGCGACAGGCCTATCCCTAACTATGGCTACACCTTC. Its protein is CASSLGWSDRPIPNYGYTF.

The chain joins TRBV4-1 to TRBJ1-4, with 7 bases aligning to TRBD1. Germline CDR1 is MGHRA and CDR2 is YSYEKL. V trimming: 3 bases; J trimming: 6 bases; junction bases outside the gene matches: 10. This CDR3 has 16 residues. The CDR3 bases are TGCGCCAGCAGCCACCTACCAGGGGGGAGTGATGAAAAACTGTTTTTT. Protein sequence: CASSHLPGGSDEKLFF.

Ten or more counts support this clonotype. This sequence may be a read error, since a much larger clone differs from it by one base. The chain's CDR3 is CASSQVGGGPYNEQYF. Here the CDR3 DNA reads TGTGCCAGCAGCCAAGTCGGGGGGGGCCCTTACAATGAGCAGTACTTC. The gene calls are TRBV4-2 and TRBJ2-5; 8 nucleotides agree with TRBD2. This CDR3 has 16 amino acids. Trimming took 1 base from V and 11 from J; bases not matched to a gene: 15. Germline V gives CDR1 LGHNA, CDR2 YNFKEQ.

This clonotype was seen repeatedly, ten times or more. The rearrangement uses TRBV7-2 and TRBJ2-1; the D is unclear. The ends were cut back, 5 bases at V and 3 bases at J, with 14 bases in the middle. The V gene's germline CDR1 is SGHTA and CDR2 FQGNSA. The CDR3 contains 15 residues. As DNA, the CDR3 is TGTGCCAGCAGCCTCGAGGATGCTAGCTACAATGAGCAGTTCTTC. This encodes CASSLEDASYNEQFF.

This clonotype was seen more than once but under ten times. A much bigger clone sits one base away, suggesting this may be a read error. This chain uses TRBV6-5 with TRBJ2-7; the match to TRBD1 covers 8 bases. Matching the DNA end better, TRBJ2-4 makes the J call doubtful. The CDR3 totals 14 residues. The germline V gene has CDR1 MNHEY and CDR2 SVGAGI. The CDR3 DNA reads TGTGCCAGCAGACCAGGACAGGGTTGCAACATTCAGTACTTC. The encoded protein is CASRPGQGCNIQYF.

A note on this clonotype: One base away lies a much larger clone, so this may be a sequencing read error. The rearrangement links TRBV5-1 to TRBJ2-1, with TRBD1 matching 10 bases. Germline assignment: CDR1 SGHRS and CDR2 YFSETQ. This CDR3 spans 19 amino acids. In DNA form, the CDR3 reads TGCGCCAGCAGCTTGCTAAGGACAGGGGGATTAAGCTCCCACAATGAGCAGTTCTTC. This encodes CASSLLRTGGLSSHNEQFF. The full variable domain, in which reference TRBV5-1 and TRBJ2-1 provide the parts outside the CDR3, is KAGVTQTPRYLIKTRGQQVTLSCSPISGHRSVSWYQQTPGQGLQFLFEYFSETQRNKGNFPGRFSGRQFSNSRSEMNVSTLELGDSALYLCASSLLRTGGLSSHNEQFFGPGTRLTVL.

This clonotype was detected many times. The chain employs TRBV7-3 and TRBJ2-2; tentatively, D is TRBD1 (6 bases). Per germline, CDR1 SGHTA and CDR2 FQGTGA. Trimming took off 2 bases at V and 2 bases at J, with 18 bases between the two ends. The CDR3 totals 18 residues. The CDR3 loop reads CASSLWGPGQENTGELFF. The CDR3 DNA reads TGTGCCAGCAGCTTATGGGGTCCGGGACAAGAAAACACCGGGGAGCTGTTTTTT.

The chain has TRBV28 and TRBJ1-5; D gene unclear. The CDR3 is 13 residues long. V was trimmed by 10 bases and J by 5 bases, leaving 15 bases between them. From germline, CDR1 is MDHEN and CDR2 SYDVKM. The CDR3 nucleotides read TGTGCCACCGAAGGGTTTCGGTATCAGCCCCAGCATTTT. This sequence encodes CATEGFRYQPQHF.